A selection of T cell receptor beta chains follows, all from one sample in a study of blood T cell repertoires in COVID-19. TCRdb's copy holds only in-frame clones and misses some; the assay was immunoSEQ multiplex PCR. The sample has 200,000 to 250,000 clones; under 90% are singletons. Sequenced: peripheral blood. Every receptor here comes from a woman at least 80 years old with acute or convalescent COVID-19. CDR3s include the opening cysteine and the closing phenylalanine or tryptophan. D genes are given only for firm matches.

v_call: TRBV2
cdr3_length: 15
d_call: TRBD1
j_call: TRBJ2-2
cdr3_aa: CASSLGQGNTGELFF

v_call: TRBV19
cdr3_length: 15
d_call: TRBD1
j_call: TRBJ1-5
cdr3_aa: CASSSGTVSNQPQHF

v_call: TRBV6-5
cdr3_length: 15
d_call: TRBD1
j_call: TRBJ1-5
cdr3_aa: CASSSTGMGNQPQHF

v_call: TRBV9
cdr3_length: 11
d_call: -
j_call: TRBJ2-1
cdr3_aa: CASSADNEQFF

v_call: TRBV4-2
cdr3_length: 15
d_call: -
j_call: TRBJ2-7
cdr3_aa: CASSQDVHGSYEQYF

v_call: TRBV19
cdr3_length: 14
d_call: TRBD1
j_call: TRBJ1-2
cdr3_aa: CASSTGTVNYGYTF

v_call: TRBV6-5
cdr3_length: 13
d_call: -
j_call: TRBJ2-1
cdr3_aa: CASSSLTPNEQFF

v_call: TRBV5-4
cdr3_length: 15
d_call: -
j_call: TRBJ1-4
cdr3_aa: CASSLVAGANEKLFF

v_call: TRBV27
cdr3_length: 14
d_call: TRBD2
j_call: TRBJ2-7
cdr3_aa: CASSPEGGRAEQYF

v_call: TRBV6-6
cdr3_length: 14
d_call: TRBD1
j_call: TRBJ1-1
cdr3_aa: CASRSGTGRMEAFF

v_call: TRBV5-6
cdr3_length: 16
d_call: TRBD2
j_call: TRBJ2-3
cdr3_aa: CASSLLSSGGTDTQYF

v_call: TRBV12-5
cdr3_length: 15
d_call: TRBD2
j_call: TRBJ2-5
cdr3_aa: CASALDGGARETQYF

v_call: TRBV11-3
cdr3_length: 14
d_call: TRBD1
j_call: TRBJ2-2
cdr3_aa: CASSWTGGTGELFF

v_call: TRBV30
cdr3_length: 13
d_call: TRBD1
j_call: TRBJ1-5
cdr3_aa: CAWSPQGNQPQHF

v_call: TRBV28
cdr3_length: 15
d_call: TRBD1
j_call: TRBJ1-2
cdr3_aa: CASSSTGQVNYGYTF

v_call: TRBV7-2
cdr3_length: 15
d_call: TRBD2
j_call: TRBJ2-7
cdr3_aa: CASSSGLADSYEQYF

v_call: TRBV5-1
cdr3_length: 14
d_call: TRBD1
j_call: TRBJ2-5
cdr3_aa: CASSPRTGGETQYF

v_call: TRBV7-6
cdr3_length: 17
d_call: TRBD1
j_call: TRBJ1-5
cdr3_aa: CASSSTPGTGGHQPQHF

v_call: TRBV28
cdr3_length: 13
d_call: -
j_call: TRBJ1-3
cdr3_aa: CARGGGIGNTIYF

v_call: TRBV7-9
cdr3_length: 16
d_call: -
j_call: TRBJ1-6
cdr3_aa: CASSLTSQVHNSPLHF

v_call: TRBV6-2/TRBV6-3
cdr3_length: 14
d_call: -
j_call: TRBJ1-5
cdr3_aa: CASSYSLSVQPQHF

v_call: TRBV11-3
cdr3_length: 14
d_call: -
j_call: TRBJ1-1
cdr3_aa: CASSRTTWDTEAFF

v_call: TRBV28
cdr3_length: 17
d_call: TRBD1
j_call: TRBJ1-5
cdr3_aa: CASSSRQGAGSNQPQHF

v_call: TRBV7-3
cdr3_length: 13
d_call: -
j_call: TRBJ1-1
cdr3_aa: CASSFGGLTEAFF

v_call: TRBV7-8
cdr3_length: 14
d_call: TRBD1
j_call: TRBJ2-7
cdr3_aa: CASSRDSWSYEQYF

v_call: TRBV10-3
cdr3_length: 13
d_call: -
j_call: TRBJ2-7
cdr3_aa: CAISDSTAYEQYF

v_call: TRBV12-3/TRBV12-4
cdr3_length: 13
d_call: -
j_call: TRBJ1-6
cdr3_aa: CASSPVNNSPLHF

v_call: TRBV2
cdr3_length: 19
d_call: TRBD2
j_call: TRBJ2-7
cdr3_aa: CASSREGGASQLFIYEQYF

v_call: TRBV6-5
cdr3_length: 15
d_call: TRBD1
j_call: TRBJ1-6
cdr3_aa: CASSRGQANNSPLHF

v_call: TRBV25-1
cdr3_length: 12
d_call: TRBD1
j_call: TRBJ1-1
cdr3_aa: CASRGQGTEAFF

v_call: TRBV28
cdr3_length: 14
d_call: -
j_call: TRBJ1-2
cdr3_aa: CASSLFQENYGYTF

v_call: TRBV7-2
cdr3_length: 14
d_call: TRBD1
j_call: TRBJ2-7
cdr3_aa: CASSSGQESYEQYF

v_call: TRBV5-1
cdr3_length: 16
d_call: TRBD1
j_call: TRBJ1-1
cdr3_aa: CASSLGSGTGDTEAFF

v_call: TRBV27
cdr3_length: 16
d_call: -
j_call: TRBJ1-2
cdr3_aa: CASSPSKGPYTYGYTF

v_call: TRBV7-2
cdr3_length: 15
d_call: TRBD2
j_call: TRBJ2-5
cdr3_aa: CASSQTSGGGETQYF

v_call: TRBV10-3
cdr3_length: 13
d_call: -
j_call: TRBJ1-2
cdr3_aa: CAISAGTGYGYTF

v_call: TRBV28
cdr3_length: 14
d_call: -
j_call: TRBJ1-2
cdr3_aa: CASHLGAGVGGYTF

v_call: TRBV12-3/TRBV12-4
cdr3_length: 13
d_call: -
j_call: TRBJ1-2
cdr3_aa: CASSLGGNYGYTF

v_call: TRBV15
cdr3_length: 19
d_call: TRBD2
j_call: TRBJ2-1
cdr3_aa: CATSRDTGPGTRMYNEQFF

v_call: TRBV7-8
cdr3_length: 16
d_call: -
j_call: TRBJ2-7
cdr3_aa: CASSLADSAISYEQYF

v_call: TRBV4-2
cdr3_length: 17
d_call: TRBD1
j_call: TRBJ1-2
cdr3_aa: CASSQEGTGNYSPGYTF

v_call: TRBV4-2
cdr3_length: 21
d_call: TRBD2
j_call: TRBJ2-4
cdr3_aa: CASSQDPLRAGGPLAKNIQYF

v_call: TRBV5-1
cdr3_length: 16
d_call: TRBD1
j_call: TRBJ1-1
cdr3_aa: CASSPGTGEAGTEAFF

v_call: TRBV11-2
cdr3_length: 18
d_call: TRBD2
j_call: TRBJ2-5
cdr3_aa: CASSLNPEGLAGGLAQYF

v_call: TRBV9
cdr3_length: 15
d_call: TRBD2
j_call: TRBJ2-5
cdr3_aa: CASSRGLGGQETQYF

v_call: TRBV11-1
cdr3_length: 16
d_call: TRBD1
j_call: TRBJ2-1
cdr3_aa: CASSPRGDRSFSEQFF

v_call: TRBV7-6
cdr3_length: 14
d_call: -
j_call: TRBJ1-1
cdr3_aa: CASSLTGQYTEAFF